This record concerns one TCR beta chain sequence. The sample is drawn from a study of neoadjuvant anti-PD-1 for oral cavity cancer. This table comes from immunoSEQ multiplex PCR, and its TCRdb copy is limited to in-frame clones, with some not included. The sample holds roughly 60,000 clones, around 85% seen once. This sample comprised PBMCs, obtained before nivolumab (anti-PD-1) treatment. This sequence originates from a person aged 35-79 years with oral cavity squamous cell carcinoma.

CDR3 amino acids: CASSYLSPVAREETQYF. The CDR3 bases are TGCGCCAGCAGCTACCTGAGCCCGGTAGCGAGGGAAGAGACCCAGTACTTC. The chain has TRBV5-1 and TRBJ2-5; D is perhaps TRBD2 (5 bases). The CDR3 is made up of 17 amino acids. Trimming stripped 3 bases from V and 3 bases from J, with 21 bases between. The germline V gene has CDR1 SGHRS and CDR2 YFSETQ.